This TCR beta chain was captured in a study of brain T cells in children with intractable seizures. Surgery cases with the highest brain T cell transcript signatures were chosen for sequencing. Patients received at least one anti-epileptic drug before surgery. This clone has a handful of counts. Its specificity is not known. Assay used: immunoSEQ multiplex PCR; TCRdb lists only in-frame clones, some missing. The sample shows 110,000 or so clones, around 94% of them seen only once. Study-level findings and limits: Viral specificity was inferred only from CDR3 similarity; HCMV serostatus was unknown. Pre- and post-surgery blood differed in depth, so pre-surgery absences may be undersampling.

Deletions cut 5 bases from V and 9 bases from J, with 14 bases between. The CDR3 runs to 12 residues. This TCR came from a boy under three years old with hemimegalencephaly and intractable seizures. The J gene is TRBJ2-7, the V gene TRBV12-3 or TRBV12-4; D is unresolved. This material consisted of peripheral blood, taken at surgery. The CDR3 DNA is TGTGCCAGCAGTCGCCGAGCCCAGCGGCAGTACTTC. Translation: CASSRRAQRQYF.